The source of this T cell receptor (beta chain) is a study of blood T cell repertoires in COVID-19. The CDR3 consists of 17 residues. Germline loops: CDR1 SGHNT, CDR2 YENEEA. The V and J ends lost 1 base and 10 bases, in that order; junction bases with no gene match: 7. Assay: immunoSEQ multiplex PCR; the TCRdb copy retains only in-frame clones and omits some. This table holds around 99,000 clones, approximately 82% found once. The genes are TRBV11-3 and TRBJ2-1; 16 bases are shared with TRBD2. This sequence originates from a woman of 80 years or more with active or convalescent COVID-19. Source material: peripheral blood. The CDR3 coding sequence is TGTGCCAGCAGCTTAGGGGGGACTAGCGGGAGGGCCGGGGAGCAGTTCTTC. It yields the protein CASSLGGTSGRAGEQFF.